One sample yielded the 24 T cell receptor beta chains listed below, sequenced in a study of cytomegalovirus exposure and HLA in healthy donors. Libraries were prepared by immunoSEQ multiplex PCR; TCRdb keeps only in-frame clonotypes and omits some of them. This repertoire shows 100,000 to 150,000 clones, roughly nine tenths found once; its top ten account for approximately 2%. Sequenced sample: PBMCs. These receptors were taken from a woman between 18 and 30 years old in good health and CMV-seronegative.

The chain is built from TRBV5-1 and TRBJ2-1; D unclear. V was shortened by 0 bases and J by 11 bases, with 12 bases between the two germline ends. Germline V gives CDR1 SGHRS, CDR2 YFSETQ. The CDR3 covers 13 residues. DNA of the CDR3: TGCGCCAGCAGCTTGGCCCAGAGAGACAAGCAGTTCTTC. It specifies CASSLAQRDKQFF.

This chain uses TRBV7-6 with TRBJ1-3, with TRBD1 as a possible D gene (5 bases). Trimming took 4 bases from V and 1 from J, leaving 11 bases between them. CDR3 length: 15 residues. CDR1 SGHVS and CDR2 FNYEAQ come from the germline V gene. As DNA, the CDR3 is TGTGCCAGCAGCTCGTCAGGGTGGTCTGGAAACACCATATATTTT. Protein sequence: CASSSSGWSGNTIYF.

The chain carries TRBV5-4 and TRBJ1-2; D call uncertain. This CDR3 region has 11 residues. Germline CDR1 SGHNT, CDR2 YYREEE (reference sequence). The V end was cut by 1 base, the J end by 8 bases, with 6 bases between. CDR3 DNA: TGTGCCAGCAGCTTGAGAGGGGGCTACACCTTC. This sequence encodes CASSLRGGYTF.

V is TRBV4-1 and J is TRBJ2-5; D perhaps matches TRBD2 (6 bases). This CDR3 comprises 17 residues. Germline lookup yields CDR1 MGHRA and CDR2 YSYEKL. V dropped 0 bases and J dropped 1 base, with 15 bases sitting between them. CDR3 bases: TGCGCCAGCAGCCAAGAAGGGGTTAGCGGTACCCAAGAGACCCAGTACTTC. Its translation: CASSQEGVSGTQETQYF.

The genes are TRBV11-2 and TRBJ2-7; TRBD2 matches at 14 bases. The CDR3 is 16 residues long. Trimming at V came to 5 bases and at J to 5 bases, leaving 8 bases not matched to a gene. Germline loops: CDR1 SGHAT, CDR2 FQNNGV. The CDR3 loop is CASSRLAGGLGHEQYF. DNA for the CDR3: TGTGCCAGCAGCAGACTAGCGGGAGGGCTGGGCCACGAGCAGTACTTC.

The chain carries TRBV11-2 and TRBJ2-7, with D uncertain. V was cut by 6 bases and J by 2 bases, with 11 bases left in between. Per the germline V gene, CDR1 is SGHAT and CDR2 is FQNNGV. CDR3 length: 13 amino acids. The chain's CDR3 is CASRQIRTYEQYF. DNA of the CDR3: TGTGCCAGCAGGCAGATCCGAACCTACGAGCAGTACTTC.

The V and J genes are TRBV5-6 and TRBJ2-7, with TRBD2 matching over 12 bases. The germline V gene encodes CDR1 SGHDT and CDR2 YYEEEE. V lost 5 bases to trimming and J lost 1 base; unmatched junction nucleotides: 4. CDR3 length equals 15 residues. The CDR3 nucleotides are TGTGCCAGCAGAGAACTAGCGGGAGGATCCTACGAGCAGTACTTC. Translated, it gives CASRELAGGSYEQYF.

The chain recombines TRBV4-2 with TRBJ2-1; D is uncertain. Trimming removed 5 bases at V and 4 bases at J, with 18 bases between. Germline lookup yields CDR1 LGHNA and CDR2 YNFKEQ. CDR3 length: 16 residues. CDR3 region: CASSAETSLPYNEQFF. In DNA, the CDR3 is TGTGCCAGCAGCGCGGAGACCTCCCTCCCTTACAATGAGCAGTTCTTC.

This chain links TRBV29-1 with TRBJ2-7, with 7 bases aligning to TRBD1. The CDR3 has 14 amino acids. Germline CDR1 SQVTM, CDR2 ANQGSEA. J gave up 0 bases and V 3 bases, and 5 bases lay outside the gene matches. The CDR3 DNA reads TGCAGCGTTGAGGCAGGGGGTCCCTCCTACGAGCAGTACTTC. Its translation: CSVEAGGPSYEQYF.

CDR3 sequence (DNA): TGTGCCAGCAGTTACGCGGGACTAGTTAATGAGCAGTTCTTC. This encodes CASSYAGLVNEQFF. This chain connects TRBV28 to TRBJ2-1; 8 bases fit TRBD2. The CDR3 is 14 residues long. From germline, CDR1 is MDHEN and CDR2 SYDVKM. Trimming removed 4 bases from V and 7 bases from J; junction bases left unmatched: 6.

J is TRBJ2-1 and V is TRBV11-2; TRBD2 aligns across 7 bases. The CDR3 contains 16 residues. The V segment lost 1 base and the J segment 9 bases; nucleotides outside the gene matches: 12. The germline V gene encodes CDR1 SGHAT and CDR2 FQNNGV. CDR3 sequence (DNA): TGTGCCAGCAGCTTAGTTCTGGGAGGGCCGTCGAGTGAGCAGTTCTTC. Its translation: CASSLVLGGPSSEQFF. Full variable domain (rest looked up from reference TRBV11-2 and TRBJ2-1): EAGVAQSPRYKIIEKRQSVAFWCNPISGHATLYWYQQILGQGPKLLIQFQNNGVVDDSQLPKDRFSAERLKGVDSTLKIQPAKLEDSAVYLCASSLVLGGPSSEQFFGPGTRLTVL.

This sequence joins TRBV27 and TRBJ2-7; D possibly corresponds to TRBD2 (7 bases). This CDR3 has 16 residues. Germline V gene sequence: CDR1 MNHEY, CDR2 SMNVEV (reference sequence). Trimming pared 6 bases from V and 5 bases from J, leaving 23 bases between. Here the CDR3 DNA reads TGTGCCAGCAGCCCCCTGTGGGGGGGGCGTCTGGACGAGCAGTACTTC. Its protein product is CASSPLWGGRLDEQYF.

V usage is TRBV9 and J usage is TRBJ2-7, with D possibly being TRBD2 (7 bases). The CDR3 loop spans 16 amino acids. V lost 0 bases and J lost 4, with 17 bases in between. Germline CDR1 is SGDLS and CDR2 is YYNGEE. CDR3 sequence: CASSVGSAGAGYEQYF. The CDR3 DNA follows: TGTGCCAGCAGCGTAGGATCGGCGGGGGCAGGGTACGAGCAGTACTTC. Full variable domain (outside the CDR3, taken from reference TRBV9 and TRBJ2-7): DSGVTQTPKHLITATGQRVTLRCSPRSGDLSVYWYQQSLDQGLQFLIQYYNGEERAKGNILERFSAQQFPDLHSELNLSSLELGDSALYFCASSVGSAGAGYEQYFGPGTRLTVT.

This clone occurred once. This chain uses TRBV11-2 with TRBJ2-2; tentatively, D is TRBD1 (6 bases). Germline-derived CDR1 and CDR2 are SGHAT and FQNNGV. The CDR3 is made up of 13 amino acids. V was pared by 0 bases and J by 13 bases, with 12 bases between. The chain's CDR3 is CASSLDRARGLFF. The CDR3 DNA is TGTGCCAGCAGCTTAGATCGGGCCAGGGGGCTGTTTTTT.

This chain links TRBV5-1 with TRBJ2-2; D is ambiguous. This CDR3 region has 15 residues. Germline V lookup: CDR1 SGHRS, CDR2 YFSETQ. Trimming cost V 0 bases and J 0 bases, with 6 bases left between them. CDR3 in DNA: TGCGCCAGCAGCTTGGACTCTACGAACACCGGGGAGCTGTTTTTT. This encodes CASSLDSTNTGELFF.

The genes are TRBV6-1 and TRBJ2-7, with 9 bases aligning to TRBD1. Germline V gene lookup returns CDR1 MNHNS and CDR2 SASEGT. This CDR3 contains 14 residues. V shed 5 bases and J 3 bases; nucleotides not matched to a gene: 5. CDR3 bases: TGTGCCAGCAGTAGGGGACAGGGCCGCTACGAGCAGTACTTC. As protein: CASSRGQGRYEQYF.

The gene calls are TRBV4-2 and TRBJ2-7; no reliable D call. Per the germline V gene, CDR1 is LGHNA and CDR2 is YNFKEQ. The CDR3 has 14 residues. Trimming removed 1 base from V and 2 bases from J, with 9 bases in between. CDR3 protein: CASSQALSTYEQYF. The CDR3 coding sequence is TGTGCCAGCAGCCAAGCCCTTTCTACCTACGAGCAGTACTTC.

This clone appeared a single time. This rearrangement joins TRBV19 to TRBJ1-5; weak D call: TRBD1 (5 bases). Trimming pared 7 bases from V and 4 bases from J, leaving 11 bases between. The CDR3 sequence is 13 residues long. In germline, CDR1 is LNHDA, CDR2 SQIVND (reference sequence). CDR3 in DNA: TGTGCCAGTATGCAGGGATCGAATCAGCCCCAGCATTTT. The encoded protein is CASMQGSNQPQHF. Complete variable domain (other parts from reference TRBV19 and TRBJ1-5): DGGITQSPKYLFRKEGQNVTLSCEQNLNHDAMYWYRQDPGQGLRLIYYSQIVNDFQKGDIAEGYSVSREKKESFPLTVTSAQKNPTAFYLCASMQGSNQPQHFGDGTRLSIL.

The chain is built from TRBV5-4 and TRBJ2-2; the match to TRBD1 covers 7 bases. Per germline, CDR1 SGHNT and CDR2 YYREEE (reference sequence). The J segment lost 4 bases and the V segment lost 2 bases, leaving 5 bases of the junction unmatched. The length of the CDR3 is 15 residues. CDR3 loop: CASSFRDRSTGELFF. The DNA for the CDR3 is TGTGCCAGCAGCTTCCGGGACAGAAGCACCGGGGAGCTGTTTTTT.

This rearrangement joins TRBV28 to TRBJ1-5, with unresolved D. Germline V lookup: CDR1 MDHEN, CDR2 SYDVKM. The CDR3 sequence is 14 residues long. Trimming stripped 3 bases from V and 4 bases from J, with 10 bases between. The CDR3 loop reads CASSFRGPNQPQHF. The CDR3 DNA follows: TGTGCCAGCAGTTTTCGGGGTCCAAATCAGCCCCAGCATTTT.

The V call is TRBV4-1, the J call TRBJ1-2; D call uncertain. Trimming removed 0 bases at V and 1 base at J, with 12 bases between. The V gene's germline CDR1 is MGHRA and CDR2 YSYEKL. CDR3 length: 16 amino acids. CDR3 sequence: CASSQDYVDFNYGYTF. CDR3 in DNA: TGCGCCAGCAGCCAAGATTATGTAGATTTTAACTATGGCTACACCTTC.

The rearrangement links TRBV5-6 to TRBJ2-7; TRBD2 matches 7 bases. This CDR3 region has 17 residues. Trimming took 1 base from V and 0 from J; bases not matched to a gene: 10. CDR1 SGHDT and CDR2 YYEEEE come from the germline V gene. CDR3 residues: CASSLSRREIPSYEQYF. CDR3 coding DNA: TGTGCCAGCAGCTTGAGTCGGCGGGAGATACCCTCCTACGAGCAGTACTTC.

The gene calls are TRBV7-6 and TRBJ2-1; no definite D call. V was pared by 1 base and J by 13 bases, with 11 bases between. The CDR3 consists of 12 residues. Germline CDR1 SGHVS, CDR2 FNYEAQ. CDR3 coding DNA: TGTGCCAGCAGCTTAGTAGACAATCCTCAGTTCTTC. It encodes CASSLVDNPQFF.

The chain recombines TRBV5-4 with TRBJ2-5; 7 nucleotides line up with TRBD1. V was clipped by 4 bases and J by 5 bases; unmatched bases: 8. This CDR3 comprises 14 residues. Germline V CDR1 and CDR2: SGHNT, YYREEE (reference sequence). CDR3 nucleotides: TGTGCCAGCAGCCCCCCAGGGGGTCGGGAGACCCAGTACTTC. This translates into CASSPPGGRETQYF.